Below, one T cell receptor beta chain is given with its context. The CDR3 runs 14 residues. The germline gives CDR1 MNHEY, CDR2 SMNVEV (reference sequence). V lost 3 bases and J lost 4, with 13 bases in between. The source of the sample is a study of shared clonotypes between healthy human individuals. Study as a whole: Used for every donor were three CD4 naive, three CD4 memory, two CD8 naive and one CD8 memory plate.

Naivety among CD8 cells was defined by CD45RO negativity and positive CCR7 selection, thereby excluding terminally differentiated effector memory CD45RA+ cells. The deep-level immunoSEQ assay was used. Sequencing was performed with immunoSEQ multiplex PCR; in TCRdb, only in-frame clones are kept and a portion is missing. Among about 870,000 clones listed, about 92% were seen once. Material: naive CD8+ T cells sorted from blood. The sequence was obtained from a young man in good health. J is TRBJ2-7 and V is TRBV27; D not certain. As DNA, the CDR3 is TGTGCCAGCAGTTTGGCCGCGTCCGGATACGAGCAGTACTTC. Protein product: CASSLAASGYEQYF.